Each of the 3 T cell receptor beta chains below was sequenced from the same sample in a study of blood T cell repertoires in COVID-19. Sequencing used immunoSEQ multiplex PCR; TCRdb keeps in-frame clones, though not all of them. The sample lists about 140,000 clones, 80% to 90% occurring once. The source material was peripheral blood. These receptors were taken from a human donor with acute or convalescent COVID-19. The donor label of this sample is uncertain.

This clone was seen a few times. The V call is TRBV2, the J call TRBJ1-1; D unclear. V gave up 5 bases and J gave up 0 bases, with 13 bases separating them. In germline, CDR1 is SNHLY, CDR2 FYNNEI. The CDR3 length is 15 residues. This CDR3 is CASSPGAALNTEAFF. CDR3 bases: TGTGCCAGCAGTCCTGGTGCAGCGCTGAACACTGAAGCTTTCTTT.

The CDR3 sequence: CAISDPGQARTEAFF. The CDR3 DNA reads as TGTGCCATCAGCGATCCGGGACAGGCGCGAACTGAAGCTTTCTTT. J is TRBJ1-1 and V is TRBV10-3; 8 bases are shared with TRBD1. The CDR3 is made up of 15 amino acids. After removal of 6 bases from V and 5 bases from J, the junction contained 11 bases not matched to a gene. Per germline, CDR1 ENHRY and CDR2 SYGVKD.

This clone was observed a single time. The rearrangement joins TRBV6-2 or TRBV6-3 to TRBJ1-5; the match to TRBD1 covers 7 bases. Germline V lookup: CDR1 MNHEY, CDR2 SVGEGT. The V gene end was trimmed by 2 bases and the J gene end by 3 bases; junction bases not matched to a gene: 4. The CDR3 contains 15 residues. Here the CDR3 DNA reads TGTGCCAGCAGTTACGGCCAGGGGGTCAATCAGCCCCAGCATTTT. It codes for CASSYGQGVNQPQHF.